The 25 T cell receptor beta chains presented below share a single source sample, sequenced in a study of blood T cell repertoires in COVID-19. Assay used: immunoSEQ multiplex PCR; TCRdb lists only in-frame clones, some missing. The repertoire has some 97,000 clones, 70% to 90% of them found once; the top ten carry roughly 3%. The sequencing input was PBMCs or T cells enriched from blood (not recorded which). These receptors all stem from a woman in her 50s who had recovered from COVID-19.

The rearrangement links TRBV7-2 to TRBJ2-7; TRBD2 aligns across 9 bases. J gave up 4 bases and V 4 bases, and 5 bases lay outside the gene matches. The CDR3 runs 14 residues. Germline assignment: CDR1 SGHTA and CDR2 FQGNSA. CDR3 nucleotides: TGTGCCAGCAGCTCGCGGGAGGGCCCGTACGAGCAGTACTTC. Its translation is CASSSREGPYEQYF.

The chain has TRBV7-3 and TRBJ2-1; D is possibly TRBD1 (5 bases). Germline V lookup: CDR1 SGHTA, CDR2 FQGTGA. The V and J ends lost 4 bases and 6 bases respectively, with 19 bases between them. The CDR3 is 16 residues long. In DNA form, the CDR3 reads TGTGCCAGCAGCTCAAGGGGCGGTGCAGGATCCAATGAGCAGTTCTTC. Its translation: CASSSRGGAGSNEQFF.

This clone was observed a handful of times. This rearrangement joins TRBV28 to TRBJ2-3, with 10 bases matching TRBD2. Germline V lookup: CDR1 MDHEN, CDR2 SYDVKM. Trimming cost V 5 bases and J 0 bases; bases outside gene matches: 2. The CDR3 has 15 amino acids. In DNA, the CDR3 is TGTGCCAGCAGTAGCGGGGGGGCTAGCACAGATACGCAGTATTTT. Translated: CASSSGGASTDTQYF.

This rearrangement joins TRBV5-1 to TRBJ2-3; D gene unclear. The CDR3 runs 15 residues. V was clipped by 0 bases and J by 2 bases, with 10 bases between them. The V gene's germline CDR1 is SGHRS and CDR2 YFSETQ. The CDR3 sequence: CASSLEPQYTDTQYF. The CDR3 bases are TGCGCCAGCAGCTTGGAGCCACAGTACACAGATACGCAGTATTTT.

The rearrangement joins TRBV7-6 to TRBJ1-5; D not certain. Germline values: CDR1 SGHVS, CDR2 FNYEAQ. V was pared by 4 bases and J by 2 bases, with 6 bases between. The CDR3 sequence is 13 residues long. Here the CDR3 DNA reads TGTGCCAGCAGCTCCCGTGGCAATCAGCCCCAGCATTTT. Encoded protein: CASSSRGNQPQHF.

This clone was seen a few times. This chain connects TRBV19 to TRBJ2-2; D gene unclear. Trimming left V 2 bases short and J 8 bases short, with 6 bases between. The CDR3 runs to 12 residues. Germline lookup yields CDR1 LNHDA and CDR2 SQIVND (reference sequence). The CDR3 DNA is TGTGCCAGTAGTATACAGGCTGGGGAGCTGTTTTTT. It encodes CASSIQAGELFF. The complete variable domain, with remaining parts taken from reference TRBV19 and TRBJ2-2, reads DGGITQSPKYLFRKEGQNVTLSCEQNLNHDAMYWYRQDPGQGLRLIYYSQIVNDFQKGDIAEGYSVSREKKESFPLTVTSAQKNPTAFYLCASSIQAGELFFGEGSRLTVL.

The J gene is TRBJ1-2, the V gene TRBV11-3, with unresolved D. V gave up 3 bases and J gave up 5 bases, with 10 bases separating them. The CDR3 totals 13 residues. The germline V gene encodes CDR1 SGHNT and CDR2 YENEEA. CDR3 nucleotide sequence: TGTGCCAGCAGCTTCTCTAGTGGGTATGGCTACACCTTC. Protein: CASSFSSGYGYTF.

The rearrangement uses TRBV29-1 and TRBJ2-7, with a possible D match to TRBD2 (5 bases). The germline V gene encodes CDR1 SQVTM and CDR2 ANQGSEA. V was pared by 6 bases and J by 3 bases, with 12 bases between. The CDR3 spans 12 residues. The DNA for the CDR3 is TGCAGCGTCACCTGGGAGAGCTACGAGCAGTACTTC. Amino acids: CSVTWESYEQYF.

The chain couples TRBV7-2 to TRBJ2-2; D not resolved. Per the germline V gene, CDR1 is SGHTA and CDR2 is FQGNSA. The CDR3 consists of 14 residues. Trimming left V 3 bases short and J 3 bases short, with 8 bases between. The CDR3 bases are TGTGCCAGCAGCTTGATAGTGGACACCGGGGAGCTGTTTTTT. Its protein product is CASSLIVDTGELFF.

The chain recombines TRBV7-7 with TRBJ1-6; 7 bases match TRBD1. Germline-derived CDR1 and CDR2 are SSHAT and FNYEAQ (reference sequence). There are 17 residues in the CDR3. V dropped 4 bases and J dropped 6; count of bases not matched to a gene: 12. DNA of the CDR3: TGTGCCAGCAGCTCCCGGGGAGACAGGGCCGGTAATTCACCCCTCCACTTT. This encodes CASSSRGDRAGNSPLHF.

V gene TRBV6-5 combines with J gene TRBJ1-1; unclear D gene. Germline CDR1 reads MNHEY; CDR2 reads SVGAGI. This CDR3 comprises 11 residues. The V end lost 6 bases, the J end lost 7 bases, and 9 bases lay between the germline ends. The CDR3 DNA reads TGTGCCAGCAGGAGGGAGAGTGAAGCTTTCTTT. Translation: CASRRESEAFF.

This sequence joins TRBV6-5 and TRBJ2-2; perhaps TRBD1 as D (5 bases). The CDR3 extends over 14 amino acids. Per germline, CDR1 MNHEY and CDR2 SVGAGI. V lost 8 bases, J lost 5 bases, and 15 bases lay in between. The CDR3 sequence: CASEGAPRTGELFF. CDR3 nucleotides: TGTGCCAGCGAAGGGGCCCCGAGAACCGGGGAGCTGTTTTTT.

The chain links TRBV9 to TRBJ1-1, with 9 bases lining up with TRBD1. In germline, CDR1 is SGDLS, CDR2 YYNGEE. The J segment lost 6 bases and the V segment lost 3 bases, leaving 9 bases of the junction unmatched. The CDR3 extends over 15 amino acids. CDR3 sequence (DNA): TGTGCCAGCAGCGAGCGGGACAGGGTATTCGCTGAAGCTTTCTTT. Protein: CASSERDRVFAEAFF. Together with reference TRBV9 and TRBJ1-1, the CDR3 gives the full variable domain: DSGVTQTPKHLITATGQRVTLRCSPRSGDLSVYWYQQSLDQGLQFLIQYYNGEERAKGNILERFSAQQFPDLHSELNLSSLELGDSALYFCASSERDRVFAEAFFGQGTRLTVV.

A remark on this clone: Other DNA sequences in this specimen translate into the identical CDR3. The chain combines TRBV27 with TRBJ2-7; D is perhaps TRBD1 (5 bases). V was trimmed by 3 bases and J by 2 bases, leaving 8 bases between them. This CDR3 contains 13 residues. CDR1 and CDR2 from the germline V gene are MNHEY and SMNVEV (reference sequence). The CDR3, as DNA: TGTGCCAGCAGTTTGGGGCGGACCTACGAGCAGTACTTC. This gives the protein CASSLGRTYEQYF.

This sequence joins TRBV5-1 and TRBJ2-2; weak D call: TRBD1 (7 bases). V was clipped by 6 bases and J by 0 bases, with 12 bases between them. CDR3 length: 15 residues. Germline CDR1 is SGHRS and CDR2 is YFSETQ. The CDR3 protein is CASNRGTANTGELFF. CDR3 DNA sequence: TGCGCCAGCAATCGCGGGACAGCGAACACCGGGGAGCTGTTTTTT. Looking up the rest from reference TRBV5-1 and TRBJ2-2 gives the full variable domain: KAGVTQTPRYLIKTRGQQVTLSCSPISGHRSVSWYQQTPGQGLQFLFEYFSETQRNKGNFPGRFSGRQFSNSRSEMNVSTLELGDSALYLCASNRGTANTGELFFGEGSRLTVL.

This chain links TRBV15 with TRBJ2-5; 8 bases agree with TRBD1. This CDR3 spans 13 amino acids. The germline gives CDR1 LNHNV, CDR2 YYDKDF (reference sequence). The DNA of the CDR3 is TGTGCAGTGACAGGGGTGGTTCAAGAGACCCAGTACTTC. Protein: CAVTGVVQETQYF.

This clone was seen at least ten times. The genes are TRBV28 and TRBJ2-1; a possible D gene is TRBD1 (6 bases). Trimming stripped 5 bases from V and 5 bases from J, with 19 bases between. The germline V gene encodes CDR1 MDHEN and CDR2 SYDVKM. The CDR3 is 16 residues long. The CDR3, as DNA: TGTGCCAGCAGTCCCACGCCCTGGACAGCCCACAATGAGCAGTTCTTC. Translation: CASSPTPWTAHNEQFF.

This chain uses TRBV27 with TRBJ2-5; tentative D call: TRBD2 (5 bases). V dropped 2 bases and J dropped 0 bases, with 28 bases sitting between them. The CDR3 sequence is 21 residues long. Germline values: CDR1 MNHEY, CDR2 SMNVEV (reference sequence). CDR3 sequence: CASSLEVRSVSGRNHQETQYF. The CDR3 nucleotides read TGTGCCAGCAGTTTAGAGGTTAGGAGTGTGTCGGGGAGAAACCACCAAGAGACCCAGTACTTC.

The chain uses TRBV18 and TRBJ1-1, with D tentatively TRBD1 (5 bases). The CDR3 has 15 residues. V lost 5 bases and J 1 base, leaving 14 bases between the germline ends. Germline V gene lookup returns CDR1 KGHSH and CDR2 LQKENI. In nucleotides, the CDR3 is TGTGCCAGCTCAGCCGACAGCGCCTCGAACACTGAAGCTTTCTTT. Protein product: CASSADSASNTEAFF. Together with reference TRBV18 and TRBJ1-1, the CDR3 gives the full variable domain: NAGVMQNPRHLVRRRGQEARLRCSPMKGHSHVYWYRQLPEEGLKFMVYLQKENIIDESGMPKERFSAEFPKEGPSILRIQQVVRGDSAAYFCASSADSASNTEAFFGQGTRLTVV.

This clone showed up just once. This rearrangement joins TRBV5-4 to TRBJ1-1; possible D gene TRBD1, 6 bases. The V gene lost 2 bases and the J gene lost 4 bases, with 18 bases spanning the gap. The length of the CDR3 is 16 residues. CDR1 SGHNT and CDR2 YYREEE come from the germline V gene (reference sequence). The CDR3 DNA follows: TGTGCCAGCAGCTTACCACTGACCCAGGGGTCCACTGAAGCTTTCTTT. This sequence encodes CASSLPLTQGSTEAFF.

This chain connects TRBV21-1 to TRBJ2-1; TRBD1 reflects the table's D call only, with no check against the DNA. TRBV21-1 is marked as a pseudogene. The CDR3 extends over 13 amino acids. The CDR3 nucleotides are TGTGCCGAACAGGGGAAACCCTACAATGAGCAGTTCTTC. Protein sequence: CAEQGKPYNEQFF.

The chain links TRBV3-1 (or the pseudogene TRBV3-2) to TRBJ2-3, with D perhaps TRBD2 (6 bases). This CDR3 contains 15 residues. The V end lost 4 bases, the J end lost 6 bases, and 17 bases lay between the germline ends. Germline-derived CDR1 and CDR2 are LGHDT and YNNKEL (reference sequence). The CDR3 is CASSPRDGGVDTQYF. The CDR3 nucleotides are TGTGCCAGCAGCCCCCGGGACGGAGGGGTGGATACGCAGTATTTT.

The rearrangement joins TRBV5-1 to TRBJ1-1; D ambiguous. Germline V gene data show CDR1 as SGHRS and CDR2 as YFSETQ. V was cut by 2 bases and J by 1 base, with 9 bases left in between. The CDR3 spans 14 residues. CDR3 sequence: CASSFSGGNTEAFF. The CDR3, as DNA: TGCGCCAGCAGCTTTTCAGGAGGGAACACTGAAGCTTTCTTT.

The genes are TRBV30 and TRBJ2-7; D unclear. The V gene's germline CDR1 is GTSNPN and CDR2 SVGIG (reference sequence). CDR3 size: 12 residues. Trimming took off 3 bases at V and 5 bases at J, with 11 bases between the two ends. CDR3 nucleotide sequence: TGTGCCTGGAGCCCCTCCCCTAACGAGCAGTACTTC. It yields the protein CAWSPSPNEQYF.

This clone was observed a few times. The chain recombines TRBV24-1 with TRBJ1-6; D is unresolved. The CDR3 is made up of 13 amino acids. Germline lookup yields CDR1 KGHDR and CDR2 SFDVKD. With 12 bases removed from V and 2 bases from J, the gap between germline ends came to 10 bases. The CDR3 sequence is CAPGVTYNSPLHF. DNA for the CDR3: TGTGCCCCCGGGGTGACCTATAATTCACCCCTCCACTTT.